A selection of T cell receptor beta chains follows, all from one sample in a study of cytomegalovirus exposure and HLA in healthy donors. Using immunoSEQ multiplex PCR, the repertoire was profiled, and TCRdb retains in-frame clones only, with some absent. This table holds about 130,000 clones, about 70% found once. What was sequenced was PBMCs. The receptors were sampled from an older woman in good health and CMV-seropositive. The CDR3 runs from the conserved cysteine through the conserved F or W. A D gene is named only where the DNA matches it firmly. Clone size appears in some rows only: once, few, many, or a class for an expanded clone.

>NA|TRBD2|TRBV7-3|TRBJ2-5
TGTGCCAGCAGCTTAACGGGGGGAGGGTTAGCCCAAGAGACCCAGTACTTC
CASSLTGGGLAQETQYF
>NA|NA|TRBV5-1|TRBJ2-7
TGCGCCAGCAACCCGGGTGACCCTTCCTACGAGCAGTACTTC
CASNPGDPSYEQYF
>NA|TRBD2|TRBV5-1|TRBJ2-3
TGCGCCAGCAGCTTGACTAGCGGGAGTGTAGGAAATACGCAGTATTTT
CASSLTSGSVGNTQYF
>NA|TRBD1|TRBV10-3|TRBJ1-1
TGTGCCATCACCCCGGACAGGGGTGGTACTGAAGCTTTCTTT
CAITPDRGGTEAFF
>NA|NA|TRBV19|TRBJ1-1
TGTGCCAGCACTCAGACAAGGATGAACACTGAAGCTTTCTTT
CASTQTRMNTEAFF
>few|TRBD1|TRBV10-3|TRBJ2-4
TGTGCCATCGGACAGGGAACCAAAAACATTCAGTACTTC
CAIGQGTKNIQYF
>NA|NA|TRBV7-2|TRBJ2-7
TGTGCCAGCAGCGACCCGACTCGCTACGAGCAGTACTTC
CASSDPTRYEQYF
>NA|TRBD1|TRBV4-2|TRBJ2-3
TGTGCCAGCAGCCAACCGGACAGGGTAGATACGCAGTATTTT
CASSQPDRVDTQYF
>NA|TRBD1|TRBV2|TRBJ1-5
TGTGCCAGCCAGAAACAGGGGGCTATAGGGAATCAGCCCCAGCATTTT
CASQKQGAIGNQPQHF
>NA|TRBD1|TRBV28|TRBJ1-5
TGTGCCAGCAGTTTAAACGGACAGGGGCCTCAGCCCCAGCATTTT
CASSLNGQGPQPQHF
>few|TRBD2|TRBV7-9|TRBJ2-3
TGTGCCAGCAGCTTCACTAGCGGGAGTAACACAGATACGCAGTATTTT
CASSFTSGSNTDTQYF
>NA|TRBD2|TRBV29-1|TRBJ2-1
TGCAGCTCCCTGCGGGAGAGATGGAATGAGCAGTTCTTC
CSSLRERWNEQFF
>once|NA|TRBV15|TRBJ2-5
TGTGCCACCAGCAGAGAGGGAGGCTATCTTGAGACCCAGTACTTC
CATSREGGYLETQYF
>NA|TRBD2|TRBV5-1|TRBJ2-2
TGCGCCAGCAGCTTAAGGGTGTCTAGCGGGAGTAGGAACACCGGGGAGCTGTTTTTT
CASSLRVSSGSRNTGELFF
>NA|NA|TRBV14|TRBJ1-4
TGTGCCAGCAGCCAAGTCCCAGGGGCAACTAATGAAAAACTGTTTTTT
CASSQVPGATNEKLFF
>NA|NA|TRBV2|TRBJ1-2
TGTGCCAGCAGTGAATATATCAACTATGGCTACACCTTC
CASSEYINYGYTF
>few|TRBD1|TRBV30|TRBJ1-3
TGTGCCTGGACAGGGGGTAGTGGAAACACCATATATTTT
CAWTGGSGNTIYF
>NA|NA|TRBV2|TRBJ1-2
TGTGCCAGCAGTGAAGCGCGAGGCAGCAGCTATGGCTACACCTTC
CASSEARGSSYGYTF
>few|NA|TRBV18|TRBJ1-1
TGTGCCAGCTCACCACCGTCAGTCCATGAAGCTTTCTTT
CASSPPSVHEAFF
>few|NA|TRBV2|TRBJ1-1
TGTGCCAGCAGTACTATGACGGAAGAAGCTTTCTTT
CASSTMTEEAFF
>NA|NA|TRBV28|TRBJ1-1
TGTGCCAGCAGTTTCCCCGGGAGGAACACTGAAGCTTTCTTT
CASSFPGRNTEAFF
>NA|TRBD1|TRBV7-9|TRBJ1-1
TGTGCCAGCAGCTGGGGGACAGGGGCGAACACTGAAGCTTTCTTT
CASSWGTGANTEAFF
>NA|NA|TRBV5-1|TRBJ2-5
TGCGCCAGCAGCTTGCGGGCGGGGGCTGAGGAGCGGGAGACCCAGTACTTC
CASSLRAGAEERETQYF
>few|TRBD1|TRBV5-4|TRBJ1-1
TGTGCCAGCAGCTCTTCAACAGGGGGCACTGAAGCTTTCTTT
CASSSSTGGTEAFF
>NA|TRBD1|TRBV27|TRBJ1-1
TGTGCCAGCAGTCCCCGATCGGACAGGGGGAACACTGAAGCTTTCTTT
CASSPRSDRGNTEAFF
>NA|NA|TRBV18|TRBJ2-7
TGTGCCAGCTCACCCCGAGCCTACGAGCAGTACTTC
CASSPRAYEQYF
>NA|NA|TRBV28|TRBJ2-3
TGTGCCAGCAGTTTGTCCGGACTTAGCACAGATACGCAGTATTTT
CASSLSGLSTDTQYF